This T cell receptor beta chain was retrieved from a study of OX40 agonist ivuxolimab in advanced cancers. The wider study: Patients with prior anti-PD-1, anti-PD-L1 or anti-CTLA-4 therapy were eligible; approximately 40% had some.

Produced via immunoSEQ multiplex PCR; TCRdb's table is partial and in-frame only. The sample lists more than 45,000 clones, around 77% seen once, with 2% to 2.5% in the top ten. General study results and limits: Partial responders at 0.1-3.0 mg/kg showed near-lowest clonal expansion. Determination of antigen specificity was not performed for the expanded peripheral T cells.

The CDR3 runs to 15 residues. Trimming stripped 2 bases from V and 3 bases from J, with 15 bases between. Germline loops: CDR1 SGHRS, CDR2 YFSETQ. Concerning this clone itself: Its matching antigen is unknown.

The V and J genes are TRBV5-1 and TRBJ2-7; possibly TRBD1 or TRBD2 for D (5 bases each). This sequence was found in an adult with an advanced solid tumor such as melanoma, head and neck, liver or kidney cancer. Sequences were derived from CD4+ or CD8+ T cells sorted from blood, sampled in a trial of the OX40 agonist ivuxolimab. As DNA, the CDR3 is TGCGCCAGCAGCTTTCTAGGGACCCACGGCTACGAGCAGTACTTC. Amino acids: CASSFLGTHGYEQYF.